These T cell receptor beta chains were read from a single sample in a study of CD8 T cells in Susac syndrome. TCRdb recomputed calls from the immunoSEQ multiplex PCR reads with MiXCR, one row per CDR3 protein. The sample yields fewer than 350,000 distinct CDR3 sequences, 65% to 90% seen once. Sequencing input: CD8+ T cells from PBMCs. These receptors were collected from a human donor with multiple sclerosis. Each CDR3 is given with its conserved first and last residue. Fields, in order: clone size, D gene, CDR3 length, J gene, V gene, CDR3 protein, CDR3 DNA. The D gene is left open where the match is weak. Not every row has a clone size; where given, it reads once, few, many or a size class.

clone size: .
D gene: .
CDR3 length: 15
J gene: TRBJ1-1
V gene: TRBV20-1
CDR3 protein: CSARDSGVSGTEAFF
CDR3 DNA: TGCAGTGCTAGAGATAGCGGAGTTTCGGGCACTGAAGCTTTCTTT

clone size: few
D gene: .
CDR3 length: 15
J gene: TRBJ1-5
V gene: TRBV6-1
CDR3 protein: CASRIQEDSNQPQHF
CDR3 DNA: TGTGCCAGCAGGATTCAGGAGGATAGCAATCAGCCCCAGCATTTT

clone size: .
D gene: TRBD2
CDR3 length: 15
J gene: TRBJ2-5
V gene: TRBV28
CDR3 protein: CARSLWTSAQETQYF
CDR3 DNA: TGTGCCCGCAGTTTATGGACTAGCGCGCAAGAGACCCAGTACTTC

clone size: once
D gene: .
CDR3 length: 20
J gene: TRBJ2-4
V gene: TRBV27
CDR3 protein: CASSPRFTWRTRRDKNIQYF
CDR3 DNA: TGTGCCAGCAGTCCGCGTTTTACGTGGCGGACGCGGCGTGACAAAAACATTCAGTACTTC

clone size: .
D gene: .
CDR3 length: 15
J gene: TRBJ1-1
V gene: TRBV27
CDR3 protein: CASRSMGGLNTEAFF
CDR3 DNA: TGTGCCAGCAGGTCCATGGGGGGCCTAAACACTGAAGCTTTCTTT

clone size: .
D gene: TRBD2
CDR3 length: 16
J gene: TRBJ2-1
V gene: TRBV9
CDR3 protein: CASSGEPGLAGGPQFF
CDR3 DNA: TGTGCCAGCAGCGGAGAACCGGGACTAGCGGGAGGGCCTCAGTTCTTC

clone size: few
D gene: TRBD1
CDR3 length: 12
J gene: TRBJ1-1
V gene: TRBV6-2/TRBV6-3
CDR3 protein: CASGTVNTEAFF
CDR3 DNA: TGTGCCTCCGGGACAGTGAACACTGAAGCTTTCTTT

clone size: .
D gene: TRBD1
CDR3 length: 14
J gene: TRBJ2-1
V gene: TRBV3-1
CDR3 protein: CASSAQTGGDEQFF
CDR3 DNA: TGTGCCAGCAGCGCACAGACAGGGGGGGATGAGCAGTTCTTC

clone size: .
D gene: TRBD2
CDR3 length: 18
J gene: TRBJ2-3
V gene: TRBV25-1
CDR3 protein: CASSEGLAGAFSTDTQYF
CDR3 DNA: TGTGCCAGCAGTGAAGGACTAGCGGGAGCCTTTAGCACAGATACGCAGTATTTT

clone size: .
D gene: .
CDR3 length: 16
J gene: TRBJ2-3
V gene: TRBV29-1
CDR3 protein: CSVVGGAGRFDDTQYF
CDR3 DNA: TGCAGCGTTGTAGGGGGGGCAGGAAGGTTTGACGATACGCAGTATTTT

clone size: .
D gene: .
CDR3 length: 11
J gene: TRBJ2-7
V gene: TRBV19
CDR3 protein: CASSIRKEQYF
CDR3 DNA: TGTGCCAGTAGTATCCGGAAGGAGCAGTACTTC

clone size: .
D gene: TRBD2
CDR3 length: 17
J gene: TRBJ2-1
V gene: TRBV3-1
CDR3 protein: CASSQDLAGVSYNEQFF
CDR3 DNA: TGTGCCAGCAGCCAAGACCTAGCGGGTGTCTCCTACAATGAGCAGTTCTTC

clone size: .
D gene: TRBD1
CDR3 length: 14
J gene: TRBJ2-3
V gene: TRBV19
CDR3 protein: CASSHQGGTDTQYF
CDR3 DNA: TGTGCCAGTAGTCACCAGGGGGGCACAGATACGCAGTATTTT

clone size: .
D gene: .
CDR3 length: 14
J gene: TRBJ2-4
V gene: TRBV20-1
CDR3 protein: CSARSGVVKNIQYF
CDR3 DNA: TGCAGTGCTAGGTCGGGGGTTGTCAAAAACATTCAGTACTTC

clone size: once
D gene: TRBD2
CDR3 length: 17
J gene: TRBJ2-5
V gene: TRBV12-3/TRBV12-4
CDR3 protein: CASSPGPSGRAEETQYF
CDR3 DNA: TGTGCCAGCAGCCCTGGCCCTAGCGGGAGGGCGGAGGAGACCCAGTACTTC

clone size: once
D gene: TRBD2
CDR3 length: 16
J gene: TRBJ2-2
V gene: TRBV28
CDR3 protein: CASSSLGREGPGELFF
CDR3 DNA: TGTGCCAGCAGTTCCCTCGGCCGGGAGGGTCCCGGGGAGCTGTTTTTT

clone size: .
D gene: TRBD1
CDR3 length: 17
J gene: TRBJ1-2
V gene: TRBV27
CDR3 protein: CASSPGTGIRFYYGYTF
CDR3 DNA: TGTGCCAGCAGTCCAGGGACAGGGATCCGATTTTACTATGGCTACACCTTC

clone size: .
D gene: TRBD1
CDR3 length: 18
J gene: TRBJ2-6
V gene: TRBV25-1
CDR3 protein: CANPKTGGPTSGANVLTF
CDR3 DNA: TGTGCCAACCCGAAAACAGGGGGCCCTACCTCTGGGGCCAACGTCCTGACTTTC

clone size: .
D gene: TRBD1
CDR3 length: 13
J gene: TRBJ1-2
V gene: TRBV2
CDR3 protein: CASTPGGLGGYTF
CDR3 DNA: TGTGCCAGCACGCCAGGGGGCCTGGGAGGCTACACCTTC

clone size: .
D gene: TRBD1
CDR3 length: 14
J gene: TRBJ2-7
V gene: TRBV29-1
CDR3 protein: CSVLPGQGLYEQYF
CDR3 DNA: TGCAGCGTTTTACCGGGACAGGGACTTTACGAGCAGTACTTC

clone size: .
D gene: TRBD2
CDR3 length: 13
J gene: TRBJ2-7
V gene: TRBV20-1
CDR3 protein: CSASSGSAYEQYF
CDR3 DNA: TGCAGTGCTAGTAGCGGGAGCGCCTACGAGCAGTACTTC

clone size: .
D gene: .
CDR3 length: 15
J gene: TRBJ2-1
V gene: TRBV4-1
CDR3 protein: CASSQDVIAYNEQFF
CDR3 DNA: TGCGCCAGCAGCCAAGATGTGATAGCTTACAATGAGCAGTTCTTC

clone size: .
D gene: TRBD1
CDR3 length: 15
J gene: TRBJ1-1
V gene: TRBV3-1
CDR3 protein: CASSQYRGLVTEAFF
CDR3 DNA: TGTGCCAGCAGCCAATACAGGGGGTTGGTCACTGAAGCTTTCTTT

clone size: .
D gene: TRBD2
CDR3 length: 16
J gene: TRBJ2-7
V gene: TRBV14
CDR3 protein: CASSQDLAGGPHEQYF
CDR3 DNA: TGTGCCAGCAGCCAAGATCTTGCGGGAGGGCCCCACGAGCAGTACTTC

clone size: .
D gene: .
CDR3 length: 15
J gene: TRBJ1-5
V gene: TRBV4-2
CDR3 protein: CASSDWTAGNQPQHF
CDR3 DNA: TGTGCCAGCAGCGACTGGACTGCAGGAAATCAGCCCCAGCATTTT

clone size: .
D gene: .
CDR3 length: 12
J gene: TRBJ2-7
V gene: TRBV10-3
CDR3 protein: CAISEDPYEQYF
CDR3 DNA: TGTGCCATCAGTGAGGACCCCTACGAGCAGTACTTC

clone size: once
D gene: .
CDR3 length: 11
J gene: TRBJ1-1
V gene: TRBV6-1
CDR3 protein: CASSEGPEAFF
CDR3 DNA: TGTGCCAGCAGTGAAGGGCCTGAAGCTTTCTTT

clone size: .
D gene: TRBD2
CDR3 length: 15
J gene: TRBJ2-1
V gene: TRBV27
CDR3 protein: CASSHGTSGLNEQFF
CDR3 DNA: TGTGCCAGCAGTCACGGGACTAGCGGGCTCAATGAGCAGTTCTTC

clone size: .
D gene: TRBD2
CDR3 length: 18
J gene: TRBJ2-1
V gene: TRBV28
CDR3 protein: CASSTDLILAGAYNEQFF
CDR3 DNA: TGTGCCAGCAGCACTGACCTAATACTAGCGGGGGCATACAATGAGCAGTTCTTC

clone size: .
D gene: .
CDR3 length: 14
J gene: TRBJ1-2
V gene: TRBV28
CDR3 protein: CASHRGTRNYGYTF
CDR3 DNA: TGTGCCAGTCATCGGGGCACCCGTAACTATGGCTACACCTTC

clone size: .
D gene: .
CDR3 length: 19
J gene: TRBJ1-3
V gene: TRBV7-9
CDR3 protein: CASSLMWWTAPEEGNTIYF
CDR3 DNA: TGTGCCAGCAGCTTAATGTGGTGGACGGCGCCCGAGGAAGGAAACACCATATATTTT

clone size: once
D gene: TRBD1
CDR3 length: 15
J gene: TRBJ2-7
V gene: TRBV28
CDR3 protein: CASSFLRQGTYEQYF
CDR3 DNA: TGTGCCAGCAGTTTCTTGCGACAGGGCACCTACGAGCAGTACTTC

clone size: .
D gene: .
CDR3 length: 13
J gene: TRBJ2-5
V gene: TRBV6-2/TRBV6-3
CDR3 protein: CASSYGQPRTQYF
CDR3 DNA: TGTGCCAGCAGTTACGGCCAACCGAGGACCCAGTACTTC

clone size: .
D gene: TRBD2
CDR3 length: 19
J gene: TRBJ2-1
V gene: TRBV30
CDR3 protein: CAWSPLSRIRTSGNNEQFF
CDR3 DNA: TGTGCCTGGAGTCCACTCTCCCGCATAAGGACTAGCGGGAACAATGAGCAGTTCTTC

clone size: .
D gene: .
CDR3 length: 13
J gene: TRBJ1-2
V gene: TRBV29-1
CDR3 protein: CSVHLGGARGYTF
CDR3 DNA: TGCAGCGTTCATCTCGGTGGGGCGCGGGGCTACACCTTC

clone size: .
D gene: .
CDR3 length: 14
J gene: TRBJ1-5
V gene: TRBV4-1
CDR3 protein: CASSQAGDGGPQHF
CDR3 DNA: TGCGCCAGCAGCCAAGCAGGGGACGGGGGGCCCCAGCATTTT

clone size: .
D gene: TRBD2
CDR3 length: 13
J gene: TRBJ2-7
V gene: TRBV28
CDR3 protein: CASSMGGNHEQYF
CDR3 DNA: TGTGCCAGCAGCATGGGGGGGAACCACGAGCAGTACTTC

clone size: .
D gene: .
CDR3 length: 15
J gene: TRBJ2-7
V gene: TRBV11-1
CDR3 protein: CASSPRDGDSYEQYF
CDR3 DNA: TGTGCCAGCAGCCCTCGGGACGGAGACTCCTACGAGCAGTACTTC

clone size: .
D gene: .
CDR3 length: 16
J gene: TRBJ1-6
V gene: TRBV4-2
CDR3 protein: CASSHRGPRPDSPLHF
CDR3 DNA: TGTGCCAGCAGCCACCGAGGACCGCGACCCGATTCACCCCTCCACTTT

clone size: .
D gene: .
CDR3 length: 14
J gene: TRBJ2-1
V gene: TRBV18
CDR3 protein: CASSPTDAYNEQFF
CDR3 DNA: TGTGCCAGCTCACCGACAGACGCGTACAATGAGCAGTTCTTC

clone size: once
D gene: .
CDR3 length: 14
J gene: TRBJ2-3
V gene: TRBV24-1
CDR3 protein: CATSGYGPEDTQYF
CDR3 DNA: TGTGCCACCAGTGGGTACGGACCGGAAGATACGCAGTATTTT